The 19 T cell receptor beta chains presented below share a single source sample, sequenced in a study of blood T cell repertoires in COVID-19. Method: immunoSEQ multiplex PCR; TCRdb's copy keeps in-frame clones and lacks some. Of approximately 100,000 clones listed, about 90% are singletons. Sequencing input: peripheral blood. The receptors stem from a man aged 50-60 years with acute or convalescent COVID-19.

The chain uses TRBV6-2 or TRBV6-3 and TRBJ1-1; perhaps TRBD1 as D (6 bases). This CDR3 region has 17 residues. V lost 5 bases and J lost 1, with 20 bases in between. CDR1 is MNHEY and CDR2 is SVGEGT in the germline V gene. The CDR3 DNA reads TGTGCCAGCAGTCACACGGGCAGGGGCATGAGGAACACTGAAGCTTTCTTT. Amino acid sequence: CASSHTGRGMRNTEAFF.

The chain is built from TRBV27 and TRBJ2-1; TRBD1 might be the D (6 bases). There are 13 residues in the CDR3. Looked up from germline, CDR1 is MNHEY and CDR2 is SMNVEV (reference sequence). V shed 8 bases and J shed 3 bases, with 11 bases lying between them. CDR3 sequence: CASLSRGYNEQFF. The CDR3 coding sequence is TGTGCCAGCTTGAGCAGGGGCTACAATGAGCAGTTCTTC.

V usage is TRBV5-1 and J usage is TRBJ1-6; D uncertain. CDR1 is SGHRS, CDR2 YFSETQ, per germline. The CDR3 spans 17 residues. Trimming stripped 0 bases from V and 6 bases from J, with 16 bases between. The CDR3 nucleotides read TGCGCCAGCAGCTTGGGTGCCCAGCGAAACATTAATTCACCCCTCCACTTT. Amino acids: CASSLGAQRNINSPLHF.

The chain joins TRBV11-3 to TRBJ2-1; the match to TRBD1 covers 7 bases. Germline CDR1 and CDR2: SGHNT and YENEEA. With V trimmed by 8 bases and J by 3 bases, 10 bases remained unmatched. This CDR3 spans 15 amino acids. The CDR3 spells CASATKGAFYNEQFF. The CDR3 bases are TGTGCCAGCGCAACGAAGGGGGCCTTCTACAATGAGCAGTTCTTC. The full variable domain, its missing parts supplied by reference TRBV11-3 and TRBJ2-1, is EAGVVQSPRYKIIEKKQPVAFWCNPISGHNTLYWYLQNLGQGPELLIRYENEEAVDDSQLPKDRFSAERLKGVDSTLKIQPAELGDSAVYLCASATKGAFYNEQFFGPGTRLTVL.

This clone has a single count. The gene calls are TRBV5-4 and TRBJ2-3; no firm D call. This CDR3 region has 13 residues. The V end was cut by 3 bases, the J end by 4 bases, with 9 bases between. In germline, CDR1 is SGHNT, CDR2 YYREEE (reference sequence). The CDR3 DNA reads TGTGCCAGCAGCTCGTCCAGTCCAGATACGCAGTATTTT. Translated: CASSSSSPDTQYF.

This chain joins TRBV6-2 or TRBV6-3 and TRBJ2-6, with 10 bases matching TRBD1. The CDR3 sequence is 16 residues long. Germline V CDR1 and CDR2: MNHEY, SVGEGT. V was clipped by 5 bases and J by 4 bases; unmatched bases: 5. CDR3 loop: CASSRTGGSGANVLTF. As DNA, the CDR3 is TGTGCCAGCAGTAGGACAGGGGGGAGCGGGGCCAACGTCCTGACTTTC.

The V and J genes are TRBV7-8 and TRBJ2-7; 8 bases are a match to TRBD1. The V and J ends lost 5 bases and 1 base, in that order; junction bases with no gene match: 10. This CDR3 is 16 amino acids long. Germline CDR1 and CDR2: SGHVS and FQNEAQ. CDR3 DNA sequence: TGTGCCAGCAGCCTACTCCCAGACAGGGGATCCTACGAGCAGTACTTC. It codes for CASSLLPDRGSYEQYF.

V is TRBV18 and J is TRBJ2-7; possibly TRBD1 for D (5 bases). In germline, CDR1 is KGHSH, CDR2 LQKENI. The CDR3 is 12 residues long. With 6 bases removed from V and 4 bases from J, the gap between germline ends came to 10 bases. In DNA form, the CDR3 reads TGTGCCAGCTCCCCCGACAGATACGAGCAGTACTTC. Protein sequence: CASSPDRYEQYF. The whole variable domain, filled in from reference TRBV18 and TRBJ2-7, reads NAGVMQNPRHLVRRRGQEARLRCSPMKGHSHVYWYRQLPEEGLKFMVYLQKENIIDESGMPKERFSAEFPKEGPSILRIQQVVRGDSAAYFCASSPDRYEQYFGPGTRLTVT.

V usage is TRBV19 and J usage is TRBJ2-6; weak D call: TRBD2 (6 bases). The CDR3 spans 15 residues. The germline V gene encodes CDR1 LNHDA and CDR2 SQIVND (reference sequence). Trimming took off 6 bases at V and 1 base at J, with 10 bases between the two ends. CDR3 sequence (DNA): TGTGCCAGTAGGAGACTAGTATCTGGGGCCAACGTCCTGACTTTC. Amino acids: CASRRLVSGANVLTF. Full variable domain (missing parts from reference TRBV19 and TRBJ2-6): DGGITQSPKYLFRKEGQNVTLSCEQNLNHDAMYWYRQDPGQGLRLIYYSQIVNDFQKGDIAEGYSVSREKKESFPLTVTSAQKNPTAFYLCASRRLVSGANVLTFGAGSRLTVL.

This clone has just a few counts. This sequence joins TRBV7-9 and TRBJ2-1; 9 bases are a match to TRBD2. Germline-derived CDR1 and CDR2 are SEHNR and FQNEAQ (reference sequence). V dropped 1 base and J dropped 8; count of bases not matched to a gene: 6. The CDR3 sequence is 15 residues long. This chain's CDR3 is CASSLVAGGPDEQFF. CDR3 coding DNA: TGTGCCAGCAGCTTAGTTGCGGGGGGGCCTGATGAGCAGTTCTTC.

CDR3 DNA: TGTGCCAGCAGTTACTCTGGGCCCGGAGAGACCCAGTACTTC. Its protein product is CASSYSGPGETQYF. J is TRBJ2-5 and V is TRBV6-6; D gene unclear. CDR3 length: 14 residues. Between the trimmed V and J ends, which lost 0 bases and 4 bases, there was a span of 9 bases. The germline V gene has CDR1 MNHNY and CDR2 SVGAGI (reference sequence).

The chain has TRBV4-1 and TRBJ1-6, with a tentative D call TRBD1 (6 bases). This CDR3 has 15 amino acids. The ends were cut back, 8 bases at V and 0 bases at J, with 11 bases in the middle. Germline CDR1 reads MGHRA; CDR2 reads YSYEKL. The CDR3: CASGDRTSYNSPLHF. Written as DNA, the CDR3 is TGCGCCAGCGGAGACAGGACCTCCTATAATTCACCCCTCCACTTT.

The chain carries TRBV5-1 and TRBJ2-5; TRBD1 matches 8 bases. Germline trimming cut 2 bases from V and 0 bases from J; bases unmatched to any gene: 3. The germline CDR1 and CDR2 sequences are SGHRS and YFSETQ. CDR3 length equals 15 residues. The CDR3 sequence: CASSFDRGNQETQYF. In DNA, the CDR3 is TGCGCCAGCAGCTTTGACAGGGGTAACCAAGAGACCCAGTACTTC.

This clone has just one count. This sequence joins TRBV5-3 and TRBJ1-3, with unresolved D. TRBV5-3 is classed as an ORF, of uncertain function. The V gene lost 7 bases and the J gene lost 0 bases, with 8 bases spanning the gap. This CDR3 has 13 residues. Here the CDR3 reads CARHSRSGNTIYF. CDR3 bases: TGTGCCAGACACAGCCGCTCTGGAAACACCATATATTTT.

This rearrangement joins TRBV18 to TRBJ1-5, with D possibly TRBD1 on 6 matching bases. V was trimmed by 3 bases and J by 4 bases, leaving 10 bases between them. The CDR3 totals 14 residues. Germline lookup yields CDR1 KGHSH and CDR2 LQKENI. CDR3 sequence: CASSPNRVNQPQHF. The CDR3 bases are TGTGCCAGCTCACCCAACAGGGTTAATCAGCCCCAGCATTTT.

This clone was counted once. The rearrangement joins TRBV2 to TRBJ1-5, with 8 bases fitting TRBD1. The germline V gene has CDR1 SNHLY and CDR2 FYNNEI. This CDR3 region has 16 residues. Germline trimming cut 5 bases from V and 2 bases from J; bases unmatched to any gene: 8. The CDR3 is CASSSRGQGGNQPQHF. The DNA of the CDR3 is TGTGCCAGCAGTAGCAGGGGGCAGGGGGGCAATCAGCCCCAGCATTTT.

The chain has TRBV28 and TRBJ2-7; 7 nucleotides match TRBD1. V shed 7 bases and J 3 bases; nucleotides not matched to a gene: 6. CDR3 length: 13 amino acids. CDR1 and CDR2 from the germline V gene are MDHEN and SYDVKM. The CDR3 nucleotides are TGTGCCAGCAAACCGGGACAGATCTACGAGCAGTACTTC. Translating it yields CASKPGQIYEQYF.

The chain links TRBV18 to TRBJ1-1; TRBD1 agrees at 8 bases. With V trimmed by 3 bases and J by 2 bases, 8 bases remained unmatched. Germline CDR1 is KGHSH and CDR2 is LQKENI. The CDR3 has 16 residues. The CDR3 DNA reads TGTGCCAGCTCACCTCTTCCGGGACAGGCTAACACTGAAGCTTTCTTT. It translates to CASSPLPGQANTEAFF.

The rearrangement uses TRBV10-3 and TRBJ1-1, with 9 positions matching TRBD1. Germline V gene data show CDR1 as ENHRY and CDR2 as SYGVKD. This CDR3 contains 15 residues. V lost 10 bases, J lost 10 bases, and 19 bases stayed unmatched. CDR3: CATARTGEKPKGAFF. CDR3 nucleotide sequence: TGTGCCACTGCCCGGACAGGGGAAAAACCCAAGGGAGCTTTCTTT.